A single sample is the source of the 31 T cell receptor beta chains below, sequenced in a study of liver allograft versus peripheral blood T cells. Study-wide background: What was compared were the T cell receptor repertoires in transplanted livers and those in the peripheral blood of recipients.

Each CDR3 protein is one row after TCRdb ran MiXCR on the reads. The top ten hold roughly 2.2% of the sample, which has around 13,000 distinct CDR3 sequences, roughly 28% seen once. All receptors derive from a human patient who had a liver transplant. Part of the T cell pool may stem from the graft donor.

This clonotype was recorded at least ten times. The chain is built from TRBV30 and TRBJ1-1; D unresolved. The CDR3 length is 11 residues. In germline, CDR1 is GTSNPN, CDR2 SVGIG (reference sequence). V dropped 2 bases and J dropped 2 bases, with 3 bases sitting between them. Here the CDR3 reads CAWSRNTEAFF. The CDR3 DNA sequence: TGTGCCTGGAGTCGAAACACTGAAGCTTTCTTT.

This clonotype counts as medium-sized. CDR3: CAISTGATGELFF. Here the CDR3 DNA reads TGTGCCATCAGCACAGGAGCGACCGGGGAGCTGTTTTTT. The chain recombines TRBV10-3 with TRBJ2-2; possible D gene TRBD1, 5 bases. This CDR3 is built from 13 residues. V lost 6 bases and J 5 bases, leaving 10 bases between the germline ends. Germline V lookup: CDR1 ENHRY, CDR2 SYGVKD.

By proportion, this clonotype is medium-sized. CDR3 coding DNA: TGTGCCAGCAGCCGGGGTGGGGACGATGGGAACAATGAGCAGTTCTTC. This translates into CASSRGGDDGNNEQFF. The gene calls are TRBV6-2 or TRBV6-3 and TRBJ2-1; the D gene could be TRBD1 or TRBD2 (5 bases each). V dropped 6 bases and J dropped 5 bases, with 20 bases sitting between them. Germline V gives CDR1 MNHEY, CDR2 SVGEGT. CDR3 length equals 16 residues.

This clonotype was observed at least ten times. The chain couples TRBV6-2 or TRBV6-3 to TRBJ2-7; TRBD1 matches at 7 bases. The CDR3 loop spans 15 amino acids. Germline V gene lookup returns CDR1 MNHEY and CDR2 SVGEGT. Unmatched junction bases numbered 12, after V lost 7 bases and J lost 3 bases. CDR3 sequence (DNA): TGTGCCAGCAACTCCTGGGACAGTGGGGTCTACGAGCAGTACTTC. Encoded protein: CASNSWDSGVYEQYF.

Sample share makes this clonotype medium-sized. The chain has TRBV28 and TRBJ2-6; 8 bases fit TRBD1. V lost 5 bases to trimming and J lost 0 bases; unmatched junction nucleotides: 0. The CDR3 has 15 residues. CDR1 MDHEN and CDR2 SYDVKM come from the germline V gene. The CDR3 DNA follows: TGTGCCAGCAGTACAGGGGGCTCTGGGGCCAACGTCCTGACTTTC. The encoded protein is CASSTGGSGANVLTF. The full variable domain, rest sourced from reference TRBV28 and TRBJ2-6, is DVKVTQSSRYLVKRTGEKVFLECVQDMDHENMFWYRQDPGLGLRLIYFSYDVKMKEKGDIPEGYSVSREKKERFSLILESASTNQTSMYLCASSTGGSGANVLTFGAGSRLTVL.

For this clonotype: One end of the junction is discordant with germline, which a read error may explain. The J gene is TRBJ2-7, the V gene TRBV9, with TRBD1 identical over 11 bases. CDR1 is SGDLS and CDR2 is YYNGEE in the germline V gene. The CDR3 runs 17 residues. CDR3 DNA sequence: TGTGCCAGCAGCCCAAACCCCGGGACAGGGGGTGGCTACGAGCAGTACTTT. Protein product: CASSPNPGTGGGYEQYF.

The rearrangement links TRBV6-5 to TRBJ1-5, with TRBD1 as a possible D gene (6 bases). CDR1 and CDR2 from the germline V gene are MNHEY and SVGAGI. V shed 0 bases and J shed 2 bases, with 8 bases lying between them. This CDR3 has 15 residues. The CDR3 here is CASSYSNRGNQPQHF. CDR3 sequence (DNA): TGTGCCAGCAGTTACTCGAACAGGGGCAATCAGCCCCAGCATTTT.

Judged by abundance, this clonotype is medium-sized. This rearrangement joins TRBV19 to TRBJ2-1; TRBD2 matches at 8 bases. The V and J ends lost 3 bases and 6 bases, in that order; junction bases with no gene match: 7. The germline V gene has CDR1 LNHDA and CDR2 SQIVND (reference sequence). The CDR3 spans 15 residues. CDR3 coding DNA: TGTGCCAGTAGTATGGATAGCGGGATAACCAATGAGCAGTTCTTC. This translates into CASSMDSGITNEQFF.

This clonotype is labeled as medium-sized. This chain joins TRBV29-1 and TRBJ1-4, with D unclear. Germline lookup yields CDR1 SQVTM and CDR2 ANQGSEA. The germline V and J ends were trimmed by 4 bases and 8 bases, with 17 bases remaining between them. The CDR3 is 14 residues long. The CDR3 loop is CSVALQDISEKLFF. The CDR3 nucleotides read TGCAGCGTTGCCCTCCAAGACATTTCGGAAAAACTGTTTTTT.

The chain has TRBV30 and TRBJ1-3; no clear D. Germline values: CDR1 GTSNPN, CDR2 SVGIG (reference sequence). The ends were cut back, 3 bases at V and 0 bases at J, with 3 bases in the middle. This CDR3 is built from 12 residues. CDR3 sequence (DNA): TGTGCCTGGAGGGCCTCTGGAAACACCATATATTTT. Its protein product is CAWRASGNTIYF.

The V gene is TRBV6-1, the J gene TRBJ1-5; 9 bases are shared with TRBD1. The germline V gene encodes CDR1 MNHNS and CDR2 SASEGT. CDR3 length equals 14 residues. V trimming: 6 bases; J trimming: 4 bases; junction bases outside the gene matches: 4. The CDR3 region is CASSRDRENQPQHF. CDR3 bases: TGTGCCAGCAGCCGGGACAGGGAGAATCAGCCCCAGCATTTT.

In its sample, this clonotype is medium-sized. This chain uses TRBV9 with TRBJ1-1; D is unresolved. Germline V gene sequence: CDR1 SGDLS, CDR2 YYNGEE. The CDR3 runs 12 residues. With 0 bases removed from V and 6 bases from J, the gap between germline ends came to 6 bases. In nucleotides, the CDR3 is TGTGCCAGCAGCGTAGAGGGATCTGAAGCTTTCTTT. It is translated as CASSVEGSEAFF.

This clonotype was seen at least ten times. This sequence joins TRBV6-2 or TRBV6-3 and TRBJ1-6, with no clear D. The CDR3 covers 14 residues. Trimming took 5 bases from V and 5 from J, leaving 10 bases between them. CDR1 is MNHEY, CDR2 SVGEGT, per germline. The CDR3 spells CASSKSQNNSPLHF. CDR3 DNA: TGTGCCAGCAGTAAGTCACAGAATAATTCACCCCTCCACTTT.

V gene TRBV7-9 combines with J gene TRBJ2-7; the D gene is possibly TRBD1 (6 bases). There are 14 residues in the CDR3. The V end was cut by 1 base, the J end by 3 bases, with 10 bases between. The V gene's germline CDR1 is SEHNR and CDR2 FQNEAQ (reference sequence). The CDR3 spells CASSLGQGLYEQYF. CDR3 sequence (DNA): TGTGCCAGCAGCTTAGGGCAGGGGCTCTACGAGCAGTACTTC. Together with reference TRBV7-9 and TRBJ2-7, the CDR3 gives the full variable domain: DTGVSQNPRHKITKRGQNVTFRCDPISEHNRLYWYRQTLGQGPEFLTYFQNEAQLEKSRLLSDRFSAERPKGSFSTLEIQRTEQGDSAMYLCASSLGQGLYEQYFGPGTRLTVT.

Judged by abundance, this clonotype is medium-sized. This sequence joins TRBV29-1 and TRBJ1-1; D is uncertain. Trimming shortened V by 4 bases and J by 0 bases, and 9 bases separated the two germline ends. Germline CDR1 SQVTM, CDR2 ANQGSEA. CDR3 length: 13 residues. CDR3 in DNA: TGCAGCGTTGGGAATAGTTTGAACACTGAAGCTTTCTTT. It translates to CSVGNSLNTEAFF.

By its share, this clonotype is medium-sized (0.01 to 0.1%). The J gene is TRBJ1-2, the V gene TRBV6-5, with 12 bases matching TRBD1. The germline V gene has CDR1 MNHEY and CDR2 SVGAGI. The CDR3 contains 17 residues. V lost 8 bases and J lost 8; bases outside the gene matches: 18. CDR3 amino acids: CASGSYSGTGGQRGYTF. The CDR3 DNA is TGTGCCAGCGGATCTTACTCCGGGACAGGGGGCCAAAGGGGCTACACCTTC.

The chain employs TRBV7-9 and TRBJ1-1; D uncertain. Germline V gives CDR1 SEHNR, CDR2 FQNEAQ (reference sequence). Trimming shortened V by 7 bases and J by 10 bases, and 13 bases separated the two germline ends. The CDR3 spans 11 residues. DNA for the CDR3: TGTGCCAGCACTCCATCGTTAGGAGCTTTCTTT. As protein: CASTPSLGAFF.

The chain has TRBV19 and TRBJ1-2; 7 bases match TRBD1. Germline V gene sequence: CDR1 LNHDA, CDR2 SQIVND (reference sequence). The CDR3 has 12 residues. Losses at the gene ends were 6 bases for V and 6 bases for J; bases not matched to a gene: 4. CDR3 DNA: TGTGCCAGTAGATTGACAGGGAATGGCTACACCTTC. Translation gives CASRLTGNGYTF.

The gene calls are TRBV3-1 and TRBJ2-7, with D possibly matching TRBD2 (6 bases). There are 13 residues in the CDR3. V lost 1 base, J lost 10 bases, and 14 bases lay in between. Germline V gives CDR1 LGHDT, CDR2 YNNKEL (reference sequence). CDR3 sequence (DNA): TGTGCCAGCAGCCAAGTCGGGGCGGGGATTCAGTACTTC. This encodes CASSQVGAGIQYF.

The rearrangement links TRBV7-9 to TRBJ2-1; D possibly corresponds to TRBD1 (6 bases). The germline V gene encodes CDR1 SEHNR and CDR2 FQNEAQ (reference sequence). Between the trimmed V and J ends, which lost 4 bases and 6 bases, there was a span of 7 bases. The CDR3 totals 12 residues. The CDR3 region is CASSSQGNEQFF. The CDR3 DNA sequence: TGTGCCAGCAGCTCACAGGGCAATGAGCAGTTCTTC. The full variable domain, with the rest looked up from reference TRBV7-9 and TRBJ2-1, is DTGVSQNPRHKITKRGQNVTFRCDPISEHNRLYWYRQTLGQGPEFLTYFQNEAQLEKSRLLSDRFSAERPKGSFSTLEIQRTEQGDSAMYLCASSSQGNEQFFGPGTRLTVL.

This clonotype has at least ten counts. This chain uses TRBV28 with TRBJ2-7, with no clear D. This CDR3 spans 14 amino acids. V was cut by 4 bases and J by 2 bases, with 12 bases left in between. Germline V lookup: CDR1 MDHEN, CDR2 SYDVKM. Written as DNA, the CDR3 is TGTGCCAGCAGTTCCCAGGAAGGGACCTACGAGCAGTACTTC. Residues: CASSSQEGTYEQYF.

V usage is TRBV6-6 and J usage is TRBJ1-1; D ambiguous. Trimming pared 5 bases from V and 0 bases from J, leaving 16 bases between. The germline V gene has CDR1 MNHNY and CDR2 SVGAGI (reference sequence). The CDR3 has 16 residues. The DNA of the CDR3 is TGTGCCAGCAGTCCCCTTCAGGCGGAAATGAACACTGAAGCTTTCTTT. It translates to CASSPLQAEMNTEAFF.

The chain has TRBV19 and TRBJ2-1; the match to TRBD2 covers 16 bases. Trimming removed 0 bases from V and 9 bases from J; junction bases left unmatched: 8. Germline CDR1 LNHDA, CDR2 SQIVND (reference sequence). This CDR3 contains 18 residues. CDR3 amino acids: CASSIEGLAGGGAGEQFF. For the CDR3, the DNA is TGTGCCAGTAGTATAGAGGGACTAGCGGGAGGGGGGGCGGGTGAGCAGTTCTTC.

This clonotype occurred a few times. The J gene is TRBJ2-1, the V gene TRBV20-1, with D unclear. The DNA matches TRBJ2-5 better at its end, which makes the J call doubtful. CDR1 DFQATT and CDR2 SNEGSKA come from the germline V gene (reference sequence). The CDR3 extends over 15 amino acids. The CDR3: CSVPPTSSYQETQYF. In nucleotides, the CDR3 is TGCAGTGTCCCTCCGACCTCGTCCTACCAAGAGACCCAGTACTTC.

There are a few counts of this clonotype. This chain links TRBV9 with TRBJ1-1, with D possibly TRBD1 on 5 matching bases. The V and J ends lost 0 bases and 3 bases respectively, with 6 bases between them. The V gene's germline CDR1 is SGDLS and CDR2 YYNGEE. This CDR3 spans 13 amino acids. The CDR3 DNA follows: TGTGCCAGCAGCGTAGCGGGGGACACTGAAGCTTTCTTT. This encodes CASSVAGDTEAFF.

This clonotype was detected only a few times. CDR3 in DNA: TGTGCCAGCAGTTACCGCGGGCGCGTAAGCACAGATACGCAGTATTTT. It encodes CASSYRGRVSTDTQYF. The genes are TRBV6-5 and TRBJ2-3; a weak D match, TRBD2 (5 bases). From germline, CDR1 is MNHEY and CDR2 SVGAGI. V lost 2 bases to trimming and J lost 0 bases, with 12 bases between them. The CDR3 consists of 16 residues.

The V gene is TRBV11-1, the J gene TRBJ2-3; weak D call: TRBD1 (8 bases). Trimming left V 6 bases short and J 4 bases short, with 26 bases between. This CDR3 is 18 amino acids long. CDR1 and CDR2 (germline): SGHAT, FQDESV (reference sequence). The CDR3 DNA is TGTGCCAGCAGGCACAGGACAGGGACTAACAAGGGAGCAGATACGCAGTATTTT. Its translation: CASRHRTGTNKGADTQYF.

Of note for this clonotype: Since a much larger clone is just one base distant, this may be a read error. Because the CDR3 is missing its conserved closing phenylalanine or tryptophan, this is likely a read error. This chain links TRBV28 with TRBJ2-7; D gene uncertain. Germline V gives CDR1 MDHEN, CDR2 SYDVKM. The CDR3 extends over 12 amino acids. V was pared by 3 bases and J by 3 bases, with 6 bases between. CDR3: CASSLNGYEQYI. In nucleotides, the CDR3 is TGTGCCAGCAGTTTGAACGGCTACGAGCAGTACATC.

This clonotype was counted at least ten times. The chain combines TRBV14 with TRBJ2-1, with 8 positions matching TRBD2. In germline, CDR1 is SGHDN, CDR2 FVKESK. V shed 0 bases and J 4 bases; nucleotides not matched to a gene: 5. The CDR3 spans 16 residues. CDR3 sequence: CASSQELGLVYNEQFF. CDR3 DNA sequence: TGTGCCAGCAGCCAAGAACTGGGACTAGTTTACAATGAGCAGTTCTTC.

This chain joins TRBV11-2 and TRBJ2-7; D uncertain. Germline V lookup: CDR1 SGHAT, CDR2 FQNNGV. The CDR3 has 13 amino acids. The germline V and J ends were trimmed by 6 bases and 2 bases, with 11 bases remaining between them. CDR3 in amino acids: CASRRSQTYEQYF. The DNA for the CDR3 is TGTGCCAGCAGACGCAGCCAAACCTACGAGCAGTACTTC.

This clonotype was counted between two and nine times. V and J are TRBV28 and TRBJ2-7; TRBD1 matches 9 bases. The CDR3 covers 14 residues. V was clipped by 6 bases and J by 4 bases; unmatched bases: 7. The germline V gene encodes CDR1 MDHEN and CDR2 SYDVKM. CDR3 in DNA: TGTGCCAGCAGACCACAGGGGGCAGGGTACGAGCAGTACTTC. Translating it yields CASRPQGAGYEQYF.